These T cell receptor beta chains were read from a single sample in a study of Ad26.COV2.S vaccination and SARS-CoV-2 variants. Some clones are missing from TCRdb's copy, which holds only in-frame ones; the method was immunoSEQ multiplex PCR. The top ten hold over 1.5% of the sample, which has 350,000 to 450,000 clones, about 88% seen once. The material sequenced was peripheral blood, taken in a trial of Ad26.COV2.S vaccine versus placebo. The source is a person between 18 and 59 years old who received the Ad26.COV2.S COVID-19 vaccine or a placebo. CDR3s leave out the opening cysteine and the closing phenylalanine or tryptophan.

CDR3 protein,CDR3 length,V gene
ASSLAPGDNEQF,12,TRBV5-1
ASSQVGRSDGSGNTIY,16,TRBV4-2
ASRVIWGNEQF,11,TRBV6-5
ASSGWGSNQETQY,13,TRBV28
ASSEGTHEEQF,11,TRBV25-1
ASSSRLGQGTSYEQY,15,TRBV7-6
ASSSNVGTSSFNEQF,15,TRBV7-9
ASSPQGAQAF,10,TRBV5-1
ASSYGQIGPF,10,TRBV12-3/TRBV12-4
ASSFPGVAYEQY,12,TRBV5-4
ASSLRQGTGELF,12,TRBV7-3
ASSDSGKIRETQY,13,TRBV6-1
ASSLLQAGSSYEQY,14,TRBV11-2
ASSFGSGSSYEQY,13,TRBV5-6
ASSWGAQNTEAF,12,TRBV7-2
ASSLVGQGNAGELF,14,TRBV5-1
ASSQDPPLSGEQY,13,TRBV4-2
ASSPQTSPDTISYEQY,16,TRBV7-8
ASSPRTSGSSYNEQF,15,TRBV19
ASSPGSLAGGRETQY,15,TRBV7-2